A single sample is the source of the 25 T cell receptor beta chains below, sequenced in a study of regulatory T cells in long-lasting Graves disease. Specified time point: newly diagnosed GD, antithyroid drugs for less than 3 months. The TCR library was made from RNA that had been extracted from PBMCs in TRIzol. HTBI primers from iRepertoire and Arm-PCR of CDR3 regions yielded the TCR beta libraries. MiXCR was run by TCRdb on the multiplex PCR reads, yielding one entry per CDR3 protein. The sample consists of 400,000 to 450,000 distinct CDR3 sequences, about 17% of them appearing once. The same specimen was also included in a second study, on T cells in Graves' hyperthyroidism and ophthalmopathy.

The sample here was peripheral blood mononuclear cells (PBMCs), taken at new diagnosis, from a patient treated with antithyroid drugs. The receptors come from a woman in her twenties or thirties with Graves disease.

This clonotype was observed at least ten times. This chain links TRBV12-3 or TRBV12-4 with TRBJ1-5; D not resolved. This CDR3 comprises 18 residues. V lost 4 bases to trimming and J lost 0 bases, with 19 bases between them. CDR3 DNA sequence: TGTGCCAGCAGTTCCCTCATCGGGCCACGTATTAGCAATCAGCCCCAGCATTTT. Its protein product is CASSSLIGPRISNQPQHF.

This clonotype was picked up many times. V and J are TRBV7-8 and TRBJ1-1; possibly TRBD1 for D (6 bases). The CDR3 is 16 residues long. Per germline, CDR1 SGHVS and CDR2 FQNEAQ. The V and J ends lost 3 bases and 7 bases respectively, with 21 bases between them. CDR3 residues: CASSFERGAPGGEAFF. CDR3 nucleotide sequence: TGTGCCAGCAGCTTTGAAAGGGGGGCGCCCGGGGGTGAAGCTTTCTTT.

The V call is TRBV28, the J call TRBJ2-4; D remains unclear. The V gene's germline CDR1 is MDHEN and CDR2 SYDVKM. Trimming removed 5 bases from V and 0 bases from J, with 8 bases in between. The length of the CDR3 is 14 residues. CDR3 region: CASSPQPAKNIQYF. CDR3 DNA sequence: TGTGCCAGCAGTCCCCAGCCAGCCAAAAACATTCAGTACTTC.

This chain uses TRBV29-1 with TRBJ2-1; D call uncertain. The CDR3 sequence is 13 residues long. Germline V gives CDR1 SQVTM, CDR2 ANQGSEA. V was cut by 4 bases and J by 7 bases, with 14 bases left in between. The CDR3 sequence is CSVAQSKRNEQFF. The CDR3 DNA reads TGCAGCGTTGCCCAAAGCAAAAGAAATGAGCAGTTCTTC.

This clonotype came up a few times. The genes are TRBV19 and TRBJ2-1; D possibly matches TRBD1 or TRBD2 (6 bases each). Between the trimmed V and J ends, which lost 7 bases and 1 base, there was a span of 17 bases. Germline V gene sequence: CDR1 LNHDA, CDR2 SQIVND (reference sequence). This CDR3 is built from 16 residues. The CDR3 spells CASTKQGLFSYNEQFF. Written as DNA, the CDR3 is TGTGCCAGTACCAAACAGGGACTCTTTTCCTACAATGAGCAGTTCTTC.

The V gene is TRBV6-2 or TRBV6-3, the J gene TRBJ1-2; D gene unclear. Trimming left V 0 bases short and J 4 bases short, with 6 bases between. Per the germline V gene, CDR1 is MNHEY and CDR2 is SVGEGT. The CDR3 covers 13 residues. CDR3 in DNA: TGTGCCAGCAGTTACTCGGCCGGCTATGGCTACACCTTC. This encodes CASSYSAGYGYTF.

This clonotype appeared a few times. The J gene is TRBJ2-7, the V gene TRBV5-6; D tentatively reads TRBD1 or TRBD2 (5 bases each). This CDR3 contains 15 residues. Trimming left V 2 bases short and J 6 bases short, with 18 bases between. CDR1 is SGHDT and CDR2 is YYEEEE in the germline V gene. The DNA of the CDR3 is TGTGCCAGCAGCTTTTCGGGGCTTGGGGTGTGCGAGCAGTACTTC. Translated: CASSFSGLGVCEQYF.

In its sample, this clonotype was seen many times. This chain's CDR3 is CASRSRDRGINEQFF. CDR3 coding DNA: TGTGCCAGTAGGAGCCGGGACAGGGGAATTAATGAGCAGTTCTTC. The chain joins TRBV19 to TRBJ2-1; 10 bases line up with TRBD1. Germline CDR1 reads LNHDA; CDR2 reads SQIVND (reference sequence). The CDR3 runs 15 residues. The ends lost 6 bases at V and 7 bases at J; junction bases unmatched: 9.

This clonotype was seen ten or more times. The chain is built from TRBV7-9 and TRBJ2-3, with TRBD1 identical over 9 bases. The trim removed 5 bases at V and 4 bases at J, leaving 7 bases unmatched. Germline CDR1 is SEHNR and CDR2 is FQNEAQ (reference sequence). The CDR3 consists of 15 residues. The CDR3 coding sequence is TGTGCCAGCAGCAGATGGACAGGGGAGGCAGATACGCAGTATTTT. Its protein product is CASSRWTGEADTQYF. Full variable domain (rest looked up from reference TRBV7-9 and TRBJ2-3): DTGVSQNPRHKITKRGQNVTFRCDPISEHNRLYWYRQTLGQGPEFLTYFQNEAQLEKSRLLSDRFSAERPKGSFSTLEIQRTEQGDSAMYLCASSRWTGEADTQYFGPGTRLTVL.

With regard to this clonotype: With a much larger clone just one base away, this may be a read error. The genes are TRBV5-1 and TRBJ2-4; possible D gene TRBD1, 5 bases. The CDR3 consists of 14 residues. Germline loops: CDR1 SGHRS, CDR2 YFSETQ. V lost 0 bases and J lost 13, with 17 bases in between. This CDR3 reads CASSLVREDDEQYF. CDR3 nucleotides: TGCGCCAGCAGCTTGGTCAGGGAAGACGATGAGCAGTACTTC.

This clonotype showed up just a few times. This may come from a read error, since a much larger clone is one base off. V and J are TRBV20-1 and TRBJ1-1, with D possibly TRBD1 on 6 matching bases. Germline CDR1 and CDR2: DFQATT and SNEGSKA (reference sequence). CDR3 length: 14 residues. The DNA for the CDR3 is TGCGGTGCCCGAGGGGGTATCAGGAGCACTGAAGCTTTCTTT. This translates into CGARGGIRSTEAFF.

V gene TRBV2 combines with J gene TRBJ1-5; 8 bases match TRBD1. CDR1 is SNHLY, CDR2 FYNNEI, per germline. V gave up 6 bases and J gave up 6 bases; unmatched junction bases: 4. There are 13 residues in the CDR3. CDR3 nucleotide sequence: TGTGCCAGCAGGACAGGGGTCCCTCAGCCCCAGCATTTT. This sequence encodes CASRTGVPQPQHF.

This clonotype has more than one count but fewer than ten. This chain links TRBV20-1 with TRBJ2-7; D is perhaps TRBD2 (6 bases). Germline loops: CDR1 DFQATT, CDR2 SNEGSKA (reference sequence). The V gene lost 6 bases and the J gene lost 2 bases, with 20 bases spanning the gap. This CDR3 spans 15 amino acids. The CDR3 region is CSAVGAGLVAYEQYF. The CDR3 nucleotides read TGCAGTGCGGTAGGGGCGGGGCTAGTGGCCTACGAGCAGTACTTC.

This clonotype came up many times. This chain connects TRBV7-6 to TRBJ2-1; TRBD2 matches at 13 bases. V lost 3 bases, J lost 7 bases, and 6 bases stayed unmatched. From germline, CDR1 is SGHVS and CDR2 FNYEAQ. The CDR3 totals 16 residues. The CDR3 bases are TGTGCCAGCAGCTTGGGGACTAGCGGGATTCCGAATGAGCAGTTCTTC. Translated, it gives CASSLGTSGIPNEQFF.

This clonotype was counted only a few times. This rearrangement joins TRBV20-1 to TRBJ2-3; 8 bases are shared with TRBD2. The germline V gene encodes CDR1 DFQATT and CDR2 SNEGSKA (reference sequence). This CDR3 is built from 16 residues. The V and J ends lost 0 bases and 1 base, in that order; junction bases with no gene match: 6. CDR3 in DNA: TGCAGTGCTAGAGATCATACTAGCGGTGGCACAGATACGCAGTATTTT. This sequence encodes CSARDHTSGGTDTQYF.

Many counts were recorded for this clonotype. This sequence joins TRBV12-3 or TRBV12-4 and TRBJ1-4; D is perhaps TRBD1 (6 bases). The V and J ends lost 5 bases and 8 bases respectively, with 15 bases between them. This CDR3 contains 14 residues. The CDR3 DNA sequence: TGTGCCAGCAGTCTACAGGGAGGGGTCGAAAAACTGTTTTTT. Its translation is CASSLQGGVEKLFF.

This clonotype was observed many times. The CDR3 coding sequence is TGTGCCCTGGGGGGACTAGCTAACAATGAGCAGTTCTTC. Protein product: CALGGLANNEQFF. The rearrangement uses TRBV12-3 or TRBV12-4 and TRBJ2-1; 9 nucleotides agree with TRBD2. With 11 bases clipped from V and 5 bases from J, the junction kept 7 bases outside the gene matches. The CDR3 has 13 residues.

This clonotype was recorded many times. V gene TRBV27 combines with J gene TRBJ2-2; the match to TRBD2 covers 15 bases. CDR3 size: 16 residues. V lost 7 bases to trimming and J lost 4 bases; unmatched junction nucleotides: 4. Germline lookup yields CDR1 MNHEY and CDR2 SMNVEV (reference sequence). The CDR3 region is CASMGLAGGSTGELFF. CDR3 in DNA: TGTGCCAGCATGGGACTAGCGGGAGGTAGCACCGGGGAGCTGTTTTTT.

The sample holds many counts of this clonotype. CDR3 bases: TGTGCCAGCAGCTTAGCGCTAATGGGGAACCAGCCCCAGCATTTT. It specifies CASSLALMGNQPQHF. The chain joins TRBV7-8 to TRBJ1-5; D ambiguous. The CDR3 extends over 15 amino acids. Trimming cost V 0 bases and J 7 bases, with 13 bases left between them. Germline CDR1 and CDR2: SGHVS and FQNEAQ.

This clonotype has more than one count but fewer than ten. This sequence joins TRBV7-9 and TRBJ2-3; 9 bases line up with TRBD1. The germline V gene encodes CDR1 SEHNR and CDR2 FQNEAQ (reference sequence). CDR3 length: 15 amino acids. The V gene end was trimmed by 4 bases and the J gene end by 2 bases; junction bases not matched to a gene: 4. CDR3 in amino acids: CASSSGTGITDTQYF. In nucleotides, the CDR3 is TGTGCCAGCAGCTCCGGGACAGGGATCACAGATACGCAGTATTTT.

The rearrangement joins TRBV27 to TRBJ1-5; 7 nucleotides line up with TRBD1. The CDR3 contains 16 residues. Trimming cost V 5 bases and J 6 bases; bases outside gene matches: 13. Per germline, CDR1 MNHEY and CDR2 SMNVEV (reference sequence). The DNA of the CDR3 is TGTGCCAGCAGTGCTAACCCGACAGGGTTTATTCAGCCCCAGCATTTT. Its translation is CASSANPTGFIQPQHF.

This clonotype came up a few times. The chain is built from TRBV9 and TRBJ2-2; TRBD1 is a possible D gene (6 bases). Trimming removed 5 bases from V and 5 bases from J, with 13 bases in between. Germline assignment: CDR1 SGDLS and CDR2 YYNGEE. CDR3 length: 14 amino acids. The CDR3 nucleotides read TGTGCCAGCAGTGCAGGGGTTGGGACCGGGGAGCTGTTTTTT. The encoded protein is CASSAGVGTGELFF.

This clonotype was detected many times. This chain links TRBV30 with TRBJ2-7, with D unresolved. CDR3 length equals 11 residues. V was clipped by 2 bases and J by 1 base, with 3 bases between them. Germline V CDR1 and CDR2: GTSNPN, SVGIG (reference sequence). The CDR3 protein is CAWSISYEQYF. In DNA, the CDR3 is TGTGCCTGGAGTATTTCCTACGAGCAGTACTTC.

This clonotype was picked up many times. This rearrangement joins TRBV19 to TRBJ2-3; D ambiguous. Germline CDR1 and CDR2: LNHDA and SQIVND (reference sequence). CDR3 length: 14 amino acids. The ends were cut back, 9 bases at V and 2 bases at J, with 15 bases in the middle. The CDR3 sequence: CASSLGTATDTQYF. In nucleotides, the CDR3 is TGTGCCAGCAGCTTAGGTACCGCCACAGATACGCAGTATTTT.

The J gene is TRBJ2-2, the V gene TRBV4-3; 8 bases agree with TRBD2. CDR1 LGHNA and CDR2 YSLEER come from the germline V gene. The CDR3 is made up of 16 amino acids. V lost 1 base to trimming and J lost 5 bases; unmatched junction nucleotides: 6. Written as DNA, the CDR3 is TGCGCCAGCAGCCAAGGAGCGGGAGTACGAACCGGGGAGCTGTTTTTT. Its protein is CASSQGAGVRTGELFF.